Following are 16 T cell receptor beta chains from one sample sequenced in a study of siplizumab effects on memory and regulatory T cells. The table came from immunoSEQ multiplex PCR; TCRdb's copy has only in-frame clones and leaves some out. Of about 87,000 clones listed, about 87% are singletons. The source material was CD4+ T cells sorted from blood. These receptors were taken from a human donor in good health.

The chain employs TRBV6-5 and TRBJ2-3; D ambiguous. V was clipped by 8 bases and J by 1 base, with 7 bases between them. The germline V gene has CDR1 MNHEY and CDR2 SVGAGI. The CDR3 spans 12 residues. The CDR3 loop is CASGSRTDTQYF. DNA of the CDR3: TGTGCCAGCGGTTCCCGCACAGATACGCAGTATTTT.

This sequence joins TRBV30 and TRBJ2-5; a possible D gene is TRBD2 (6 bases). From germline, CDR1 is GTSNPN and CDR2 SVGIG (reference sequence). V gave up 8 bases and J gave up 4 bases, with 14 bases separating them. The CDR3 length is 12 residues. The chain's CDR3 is CARRAEGETQYF. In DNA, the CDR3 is TGTGCCCGCAGGGCGGAGGGAGAGACCCAGTACTTC.

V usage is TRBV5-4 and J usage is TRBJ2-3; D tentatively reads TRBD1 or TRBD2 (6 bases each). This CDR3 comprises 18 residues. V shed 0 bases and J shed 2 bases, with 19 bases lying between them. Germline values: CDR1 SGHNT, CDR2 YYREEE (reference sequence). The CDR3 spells CASSLGRDKRADTDTQYF. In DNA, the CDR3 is TGTGCCAGCAGCTTGGGCAGGGACAAGCGGGCCGACACAGATACGCAGTATTTT.

The CDR3 sequence: CASRGGGNTGELFF. The DNA for the CDR3 is TGTGCCAGCAGGGGCGGGGGGAACACCGGGGAGCTGTTTTTT. The chain has TRBV2 and TRBJ2-2; 7 bases are a match to TRBD2. Germline CDR1 and CDR2: SNHLY and FYNNEI. V shed 6 bases and J 1 base; nucleotides not matched to a gene: 2. The CDR3 loop spans 14 amino acids. The whole variable domain, remainder taken from reference TRBV2 and TRBJ2-2, is EPEVTQTPSHQVTQMGQEVILRCVPISNHLYFYWYRQILGQKVEFLVSFYNNEISEKSEIFDDQFSVERPDGSNFTLKIRSTKLEDSAMYFCASRGGGNTGELFFGEGSRLTVL.

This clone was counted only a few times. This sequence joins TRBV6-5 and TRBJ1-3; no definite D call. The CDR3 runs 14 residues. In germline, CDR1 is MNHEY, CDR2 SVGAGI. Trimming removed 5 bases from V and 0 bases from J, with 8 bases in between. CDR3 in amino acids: CASSRQYSGNTIYF. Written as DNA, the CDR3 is TGTGCCAGCAGTCGTCAGTACTCTGGAAACACCATATATTTT.

The CDR3 DNA reads as TGTGCCAGCAGCCAATTCGGGTCGACCCAGGGTACGCAGTATTTT. The encoded protein is CASSQFGSTQGTQYF. The chain recombines TRBV7-2 with TRBJ2-3, with TRBD1 as a possible D gene (5 bases). Trimming removed 5 bases at V and 8 bases at J, with 20 bases between. CDR3 length: 15 amino acids. CDR1 is SGHTA and CDR2 is FQGNSA in the germline V gene.

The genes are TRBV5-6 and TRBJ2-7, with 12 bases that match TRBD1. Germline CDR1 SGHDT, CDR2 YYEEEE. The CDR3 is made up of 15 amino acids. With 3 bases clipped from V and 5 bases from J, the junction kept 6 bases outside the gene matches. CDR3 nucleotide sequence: TGTGCCAGCAGCTCGGGGACAGGGGGCGTTGACGAGCAGTACTTC. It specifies CASSSGTGGVDEQYF.

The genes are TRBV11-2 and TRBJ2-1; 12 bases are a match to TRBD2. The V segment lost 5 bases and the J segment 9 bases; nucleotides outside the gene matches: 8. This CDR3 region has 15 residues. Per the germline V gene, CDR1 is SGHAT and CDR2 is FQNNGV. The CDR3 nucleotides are TGTGCCAGCAGCAGGACTAGCGGGGCCTCGGGTGAGCAGTTCTTC. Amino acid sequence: CASSRTSGASGEQFF.

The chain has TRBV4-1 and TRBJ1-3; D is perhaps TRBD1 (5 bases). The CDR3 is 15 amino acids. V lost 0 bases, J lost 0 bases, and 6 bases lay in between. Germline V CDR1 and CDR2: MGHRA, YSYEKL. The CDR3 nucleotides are TGCGCCAGCAGCCAAGACAGGGTCTCTGGAAACACCATATATTTT. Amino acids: CASSQDRVSGNTIYF.

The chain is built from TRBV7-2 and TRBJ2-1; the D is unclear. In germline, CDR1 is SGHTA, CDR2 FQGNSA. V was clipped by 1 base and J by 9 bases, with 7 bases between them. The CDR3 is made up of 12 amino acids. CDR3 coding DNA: TGTGCCAGCAGCTTAGTTTCAATTGAGCAGTTCTTC. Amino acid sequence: CASSLVSIEQFF.

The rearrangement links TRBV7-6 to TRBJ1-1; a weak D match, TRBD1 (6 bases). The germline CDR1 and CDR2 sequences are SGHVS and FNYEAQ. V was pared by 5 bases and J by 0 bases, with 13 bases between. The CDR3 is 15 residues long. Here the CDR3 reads CASSQSGDLNTEAFF. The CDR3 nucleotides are TGTGCCAGCAGCCAATCAGGGGATTTGAACACTGAAGCTTTCTTT.

The CDR3 region has the DNA TGCGCCAGCAGTTCCTCCAATGGGGCAAGGAAGGATACGCAGTATTTT. This gives the protein CASSSSNGARKDTQYF. The chain is built from TRBV5-1 and TRBJ2-3; possibly TRBD1 for D (5 bases). V lost 5 bases to trimming and J lost 6 bases, with 22 bases between them. The CDR3 has 16 amino acids. Germline V gene lookup returns CDR1 SGHRS and CDR2 YFSETQ.

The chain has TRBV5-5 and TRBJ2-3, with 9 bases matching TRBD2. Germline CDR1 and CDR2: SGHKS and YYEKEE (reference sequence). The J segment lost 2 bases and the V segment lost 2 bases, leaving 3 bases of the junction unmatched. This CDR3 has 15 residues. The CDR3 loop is CASSLLAGATDTQYF. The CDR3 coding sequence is TGTGCCAGCAGCTTACTAGCGGGTGCCACAGATACGCAGTATTTT.

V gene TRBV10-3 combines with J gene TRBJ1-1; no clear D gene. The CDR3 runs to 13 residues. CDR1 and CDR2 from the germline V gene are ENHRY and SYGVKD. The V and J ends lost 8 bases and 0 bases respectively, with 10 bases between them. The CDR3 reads CAIGGLMNTEAFF. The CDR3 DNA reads TGTGCCATCGGAGGACTCATGAACACTGAAGCTTTCTTT.

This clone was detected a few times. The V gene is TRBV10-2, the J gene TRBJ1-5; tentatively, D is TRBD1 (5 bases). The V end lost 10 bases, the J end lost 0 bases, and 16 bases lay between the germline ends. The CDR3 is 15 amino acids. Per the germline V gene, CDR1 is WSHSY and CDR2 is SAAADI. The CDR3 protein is CATRGAFNSNQPQHF. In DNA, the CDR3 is TGCGCCACCAGAGGGGCCTTCAATAGCAATCAGCCCCAGCATTTT.

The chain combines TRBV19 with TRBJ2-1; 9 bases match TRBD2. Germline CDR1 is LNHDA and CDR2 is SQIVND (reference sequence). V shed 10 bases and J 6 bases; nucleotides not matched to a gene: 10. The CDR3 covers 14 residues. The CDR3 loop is CATIGREGPNEQFF. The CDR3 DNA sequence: TGTGCCACTATTGGGCGGGAGGGCCCCAATGAGCAGTTCTTC.